The 29 T cell receptor beta chains in this list originate from one sample, sequenced in a study of blood T cell repertoires in COVID-19. TCRdb keeps only in-frame clones here, not all; method: immunoSEQ multiplex PCR. The sample contains more than 140,000 clones, under 85% of which appear only once. The material sequenced was peripheral blood. Source of these receptors: a human donor in a cohort sampled during active COVID-19.

The chain combines TRBV7-8 with TRBJ2-2; TRBD2 agrees at 8 bases. The J segment lost 7 bases and the V segment lost 1 base, leaving 11 bases of the junction unmatched. The length of the CDR3 is 17 residues. CDR1 SGHVS and CDR2 FQNEAQ come from the germline V gene. Written as DNA, the CDR3 is TGTGCCAGCAGCTTAGGTCGGAGCGGGAGACGCTTCGGGGAGCTGTTTTTT. It codes for CASSLGRSGRRFGELFF.

CDR3 in DNA: TGTGCCAGCAGCCCGGATTGGGGCAGCTACGAGCAGTACTTC. Translation gives CASSPDWGSYEQYF. V and J are TRBV14 and TRBJ2-7, with D perhaps TRBD1 (5 bases). Trimming cost V 4 bases and J 3 bases, with 13 bases left between them. CDR1 is SGHDN, CDR2 FVKESK, per germline. The CDR3 contains 14 residues.

This rearrangement joins TRBV10-3 to TRBJ1-1; 8 positions match TRBD1. The germline gives CDR1 ENHRY, CDR2 SYGVKD. The CDR3 totals 14 residues. The trim removed 5 bases at V and 5 bases at J, leaving 7 bases unmatched. CDR3 amino acids: CAISTTGDGTEAFF. DNA for the CDR3: TGTGCCATCAGTACGACAGGGGATGGAACTGAAGCTTTCTTT.

The chain carries TRBV19 and TRBJ1-1; TRBD1 is a possible D gene (6 bases). The CDR3 sequence is 14 residues long. Per the germline V gene, CDR1 is LNHDA and CDR2 is SQIVND (reference sequence). V was trimmed by 6 bases and J by 12 bases, leaving 23 bases between them. Here the CDR3 reads CASSPNRNRAGTFF. The CDR3 coding sequence is TGTGCCAGTAGCCCGAACCGGAACAGGGCTGGGACTTTCTTT.

This clone was counted only a few times. The chain joins TRBV4-1 to TRBJ2-2; a weak D match, TRBD1 (5 bases). The CDR3 loop spans 16 amino acids. Germline V gives CDR1 MGHRA, CDR2 YSYEKL. V was trimmed by 1 base and J by 5 bases, leaving 14 bases between them. CDR3 DNA: TGCGCCAGCAGCCAAGCCCGACAGCCTTGGACCGGGGAGCTGTTTTTT. Its translation: CASSQARQPWTGELFF.

The V and J genes are TRBV7-9 and TRBJ2-5, with D perhaps matching TRBD2 (6 bases). CDR1 and CDR2 (germline): SEHNR, FQNEAQ (reference sequence). The CDR3 has 14 amino acids. V was shortened by 2 bases and J by 5 bases, with 12 bases between the two germline ends. The DNA for the CDR3 is TGTGCCAGCAGCTTATATTTGGGACTTGAGACCCAGTACTTC. This gives the protein CASSLYLGLETQYF.

This clone was seen a single time. The V gene is TRBV6-5, the J gene TRBJ2-1; weak D call: TRBD2 (6 bases). Looked up from germline, CDR1 is MNHEY and CDR2 is SVGAGI. Trimming cost V 7 bases and J 10 bases, with 14 bases left between them. CDR3 length equals 12 residues. The CDR3 region has the DNA TGTGCCAGCACCCCGGGAGTAGGGGAGCAGTTCTTC. This encodes CASTPGVGEQFF.

The chain combines TRBV5-4 with TRBJ2-7, with a possible D match to TRBD1 (5 bases). Trimming took 0 bases from V and 4 from J, leaving 17 bases between them. CDR3 length equals 16 residues. CDR1 SGHNT and CDR2 YYREEE come from the germline V gene (reference sequence). The CDR3 coding sequence is TGTGCCAGCAGCTTGGGGGGCGACTCAGGCGAATACGAGCAGTACTTC. Translating gives CASSLGGDSGEYEQYF. The whole variable domain, remainder taken from reference TRBV5-4 and TRBJ2-7, is ETGVTQSPTHLIKTRGQQVTLRCSSQSGHNTVSWYQQALGQGPQFIFQYYREEENGRGNFPPRFSGLQFPNYSSELNVNALELDDSALYLCASSLGGDSGEYEQYFGPGTRLTVT.

The rearrangement links TRBV28 to TRBJ1-2; 7 bases align to TRBD1. CDR1 and CDR2 (germline): MDHEN, SYDVKM. J lost 1 base, V lost 8 bases, and 10 bases had no gene match. This CDR3 comprises 15 residues. The CDR3 here is CASRTETGINYGYTF. CDR3 DNA: TGTGCCAGCCGTACGGAGACAGGGATTAACTATGGCTACACCTTC.

The chain is built from TRBV6-6 and TRBJ1-6; TRBD1 agrees at 7 bases. The CDR3 is 14 amino acids. Trimming at V came to 10 bases and at J to 7 bases, leaving 10 bases not matched to a gene. Germline values: CDR1 MNHNY, CDR2 SVGAGI (reference sequence). The CDR3 DNA reads as TGTGCCACCACCGGGGACAGAAAAAATTCACCCCTCCACTTT. Translating gives CATTGDRKNSPLHF.

This rearrangement joins TRBV14 to TRBJ1-2; no clear D. V lost 1 base and J 7 bases, leaving 13 bases between the germline ends. Germline V lookup: CDR1 SGHDN, CDR2 FVKESK. The CDR3 is made up of 14 amino acids. The CDR3 DNA follows: TGTGCCAGCAGCCAAGCCCGAGGCTACCTTGGCTACACCTTC. This sequence encodes CASSQARGYLGYTF.

This chain links TRBV23-1 with TRBJ2-7; 14 nucleotides align to TRBD2. TRBV23-1 is identified as an open reading frame with a role that is uncertain. This CDR3 has 16 amino acids. Germline trimming cut 6 bases from V and 0 bases from J; bases unmatched to any gene: 4. CDR3 region: CASRGTSGSVSYEQYF. The DNA for the CDR3 is TGCGCCAGCAGGGGGACTAGCGGGAGTGTCTCCTACGAGCAGTACTTC.

This clone has just a few counts. Distinct nucleotide sequences in the sample also encode this CDR3. The chain couples TRBV7-2 to TRBJ2-1; 12 nucleotides agree with TRBD2. V trimming: 1 base; J trimming: 7 bases; junction bases outside the gene matches: 2. Germline V gene data show CDR1 as SGHTA and CDR2 as FQGNSA. The CDR3 runs to 15 residues. The CDR3 region is CASSLGGTSGNEQFF. For the CDR3, the DNA is TGTGCCAGCAGCTTAGGGGGGACTAGCGGGAATGAGCAGTTCTTC.

This rearrangement joins TRBV18 to TRBJ1-2; 12 nucleotides match TRBD1. Losses at the gene ends were 6 bases for V and 3 bases for J; bases not matched to a gene: 5. The CDR3 totals 15 residues. The germline CDR1 and CDR2 sequences are KGHSH and LQKENI. The CDR3 DNA reads TGTGCCAGCTCCCCGGGACAGGGGGCCCACTATGGCTACACCTTC. It specifies CASSPGQGAHYGYTF.

The chain links TRBV19 to TRBJ1-5; tentatively, D is TRBD1 (5 bases). This CDR3 comprises 13 residues. V was trimmed by 7 bases and J by 6 bases, leaving 13 bases between them. The germline gives CDR1 LNHDA, CDR2 SQIVND (reference sequence). As DNA, the CDR3 is TGTGCCAGTACCCTATCGGGGGGTCAGCCCCAGCATTTT. Translation gives CASTLSGGQPQHF.

The gene calls are TRBV6-1 and TRBJ2-4; a weak D match, TRBD1 (6 bases). The germline V and J ends were trimmed by 2 bases and 9 bases, with 17 bases remaining between them. This CDR3 has 15 amino acids. Germline assignment: CDR1 MNHNS and CDR2 SASEGT. The CDR3 loop reads CASSEMARQGTIQYF. The CDR3 DNA follows: TGTGCCAGCAGTGAAATGGCTCGTCAGGGGACCATTCAGTACTTC.

This sequence joins TRBV5-5 and TRBJ2-5, with 13 positions matching TRBD2. The CDR3 consists of 16 residues. Per germline, CDR1 SGHKS and CDR2 YYEKEE (reference sequence). Trimming cost V 1 base and J 4 bases; bases outside gene matches: 4. CDR3 amino acids: CASSLQTSGGRETQYF. CDR3 coding DNA: TGTGCCAGCAGCTTGCAGACTAGCGGGGGGCGAGAGACCCAGTACTTC.

The V gene is TRBV3-1 (or the pseudogene TRBV3-2), the J gene TRBJ2-4; D is ambiguous. V lost 5 bases and J lost 5, with 22 bases in between. The CDR3 has 17 residues. Germline V gene sequence: CDR1 LGHDT, CDR2 YNNKEL (reference sequence). The CDR3 loop is CASSYSRPICKENIQYF. CDR3 DNA sequence: TGTGCCAGCAGCTATTCGCGTCCCATTTGCAAAGAAAACATTCAGTACTTC.

The chain recombines TRBV7-9 with TRBJ1-2; TRBD1 matches at 9 bases. This CDR3 contains 15 residues. Germline values: CDR1 SEHNR, CDR2 FQNEAQ (reference sequence). Unmatched junction bases numbered 4, after V lost 3 bases and J lost 2 bases. In DNA, the CDR3 is TGTGCCAGCAGCTTTGAGGACAGGGGAAACTATGGCTACACCTTC. Translating gives CASSFEDRGNYGYTF.

The CDR3 DNA reads as TGCGCCAGCAGCCAAGAAGCGGGAGTCAATGAGCAGTTCTTC. Translating it yields CASSQEAGVNEQFF. V usage is TRBV4-1 and J usage is TRBJ2-1, with 8 bases identical to TRBD2. Germline V gene lookup returns CDR1 MGHRA and CDR2 YSYEKL. CDR3 length: 14 amino acids. The trim removed 0 bases at V and 6 bases at J, leaving 1 base unmatched.

The V call is TRBV5-1, the J call TRBJ2-7, with TRBD2 matching over 7 bases. Germline V lookup: CDR1 SGHRS, CDR2 YFSETQ. The junction had 2 bases not matched to a gene; V was cut back by 2 bases and J by 3 bases. There are 13 residues in the CDR3. The CDR3 DNA sequence: TGCGCCAGCAGCTTCGGCGGGAGCTACGAGCAGTACTTC. It yields the protein CASSFGGSYEQYF.

The rearrangement uses TRBV5-4 and TRBJ1-6, with 8 bases matching TRBD1. V gave up 4 bases and J gave up 6 bases; unmatched junction bases: 6. From germline, CDR1 is SGHNT and CDR2 YYREEE (reference sequence). The CDR3 is 15 residues long. The CDR3, as DNA: TGTGCCAGCAGCCCTTCCCAGGGGGCTAATTCACCCCTCCACTTT. It specifies CASSPSQGANSPLHF.

The chain carries TRBV9 and TRBJ1-1, with 7 nucleotides matching TRBD1. Trimming removed 0 bases from V and 1 base from J; junction bases left unmatched: 9. From germline, CDR1 is SGDLS and CDR2 YYNGEE. The CDR3 loop spans 17 amino acids. This CDR3 is CASSVEDAGGGNTEAFF. CDR3 nucleotide sequence: TGTGCCAGCAGCGTAGAGGACGCAGGGGGAGGGAACACTGAAGCTTTCTTT.

This sequence joins TRBV28 and TRBJ1-1; weak D call: TRBD1 (6 bases). Germline-derived CDR1 and CDR2 are MDHEN and SYDVKM. The CDR3 extends over 13 amino acids. V lost 7 bases to trimming and J lost 7 bases, with 16 bases between them. CDR3 sequence: CASTRYRGGEAFF. The CDR3 bases are TGTGCCAGCACCCGGTATAGGGGGGGTGAAGCTTTCTTT.

The chain has TRBV30 and TRBJ2-1, with a possible D match to TRBD2 (5 bases). The germline CDR1 and CDR2 sequences are GTSNPN and SVGIG (reference sequence). V lost 2 bases and J lost 2, with 19 bases in between. There are 17 residues in the CDR3. The DNA for the CDR3 is TGTGCCTGGAGTCCCCTGGGCGGGCGAGCCACCTACAATGAGCAGTTCTTC. Residues: CAWSPLGGRATYNEQFF. Variable domain in full (rest from reference TRBV30 and TRBJ2-1): SQTIHQWPATLVQPVGSPLSLECTVEGTSNPNLYWYRQAAGRGLQLLFYSVGIGQISSEVPQNLSASRPQDRQFILSSKKLLLSDSGFYLCAWSPLGGRATYNEQFFGPGTRLTVL.

The chain links TRBV5-1 to TRBJ2-3; D not certain. V was clipped by 0 bases and J by 7 bases, with 9 bases between them. This CDR3 comprises 13 residues. Germline V lookup: CDR1 SGHRS, CDR2 YFSETQ. The CDR3 DNA is TGCGCCAGCAGCTTGGGCACCCGGTATACGCAGTATTTT. Amino acid sequence: CASSLGTRYTQYF.

This chain uses TRBV28 with TRBJ2-7, with 11 nucleotides matching TRBD1. This CDR3 is built from 13 residues. CDR1 is MDHEN, CDR2 SYDVKM, per germline. The V gene end was trimmed by 3 bases and the J gene end by 11 bases; junction bases not matched to a gene: 6. CDR3 sequence reads: CASSLWDRGKEYF. CDR3 bases: TGTGCCAGCAGTTTGTGGGACAGGGGGAAGGAGTACTTC.

The chain links TRBV19 to TRBJ1-1; 9 nucleotides agree with TRBD1. Germline CDR1 LNHDA, CDR2 SQIVND (reference sequence). V was pared by 6 bases and J by 1 base, with 6 bases of the junction left unmatched. This CDR3 is built from 15 residues. The CDR3 loop reads CASRTTGGANTEAFF. Here the CDR3 DNA reads TGTGCCAGTAGAACCACAGGGGGCGCGAACACTGAAGCTTTCTTT.

The J gene is TRBJ2-2, the V gene TRBV9; possible D gene TRBD2, 5 bases. V was shortened by 3 bases and J by 6 bases, with 18 bases between the two germline ends. The CDR3 runs 16 residues. The V gene's germline CDR1 is SGDLS and CDR2 YYNGEE. This CDR3 reads CASSDRLSAFPGELFF. CDR3 nucleotide sequence: TGTGCCAGCAGCGACCGACTTAGCGCCTTTCCCGGGGAGCTGTTTTTT.